This entry lists 15 T cell receptor beta chains sequenced from one sample in a study of blood T cell repertoires in COVID-19. Sequenced by immunoSEQ multiplex PCR; TCRdb stores in-frame clones only, minus some. The sample includes about 170,000 clones, roughly 86% of them seen just once. The sample taken for sequencing was peripheral blood. Receptors were obtained from a man over 45 with active or convalescent COVID-19.

V is TRBV3-1 (or the pseudogene TRBV3-2) and J is TRBJ2-3; a possible D gene is TRBD2 (5 bases). Trimming removed 3 bases from V and 2 bases from J, with 9 bases in between. This CDR3 is built from 14 residues. The germline CDR1 and CDR2 sequences are LGHDT and YNNKEL (reference sequence). As DNA, the CDR3 is TGTGCCAGCAGCCAGCCCGGGAACACAGATACGCAGTATTTT. This translates into CASSQPGNTDTQYF.

This clone was recorded once. The chain combines TRBV7-9 with TRBJ2-3; perhaps TRBD1 as D (5 bases). CDR1 and CDR2 (germline): SEHNR, FQNEAQ (reference sequence). This CDR3 has 15 residues. Deletions cut 3 bases from V and 5 bases from J, with 15 bases between. The CDR3 nucleotides read TGTGCCAGCAGCTTGGCCGGTCGCCAGGGAGATACGCAGTATTTT. It is translated as CASSLAGRQGDTQYF.

J is TRBJ2-7 and V is TRBV10-3; weak D call: TRBD1 (5 bases). The CDR3 has 13 amino acids. V gave up 8 bases and J gave up 0 bases, with 11 bases separating them. Germline CDR1 reads ENHRY; CDR2 reads SYGVKD. CDR3 sequence reads: CAIGQVHSYEQYF. The DNA of the CDR3 is TGTGCCATCGGACAAGTCCACTCCTACGAGCAGTACTTC.

The chain employs TRBV3-1 (or the pseudogene TRBV3-2) and TRBJ1-1; 7 bases agree with TRBD1. Germline values: CDR1 LGHDT, CDR2 YNNKEL (reference sequence). The CDR3 is made up of 13 amino acids. With V trimmed by 4 bases and J by 8 bases, 7 bases remained unmatched. CDR3 residues: CASSRGTVKEAFF. DNA of the CDR3: TGTGCCAGCAGCCGTGGGACAGTGAAAGAAGCTTTCTTT.

V gene TRBV3-1 (or the pseudogene TRBV3-2) combines with J gene TRBJ2-5, with 9 bases matching TRBD1. The CDR3 loop spans 16 amino acids. Germline-derived CDR1 and CDR2 are LGHDT and YNNKEL (reference sequence). V lost 3 bases to trimming and J lost 1 base; unmatched junction nucleotides: 6. DNA of the CDR3: TGTGCCAGCAGCCAGGGGACAGGGAACCCCCAAGAGACCCAGTACTTC. Its protein product is CASSQGTGNPQETQYF.

The chain is built from TRBV6-2 or TRBV6-3 and TRBJ2-1, with D unclear. Trimming stripped 6 bases from V and 9 bases from J, with 12 bases between. Per the germline V gene, CDR1 is MNHEY and CDR2 is SVGEGT. The CDR3 totals 12 residues. The CDR3 DNA is TGTGCCAGCAGCGCCGGTCGGGTTGAGCAGTTCTTC. As protein: CASSAGRVEQFF.

The rearrangement links TRBV7-3 to TRBJ1-2; 7 bases map to TRBD1. The CDR3 totals 16 residues. Unmatched junction bases numbered 7, after V lost 1 base and J lost 2 bases. Per the germline V gene, CDR1 is SGHTA and CDR2 is FQGTGA. The CDR3 is CASSLKGGKPNYGYTF. The DNA for the CDR3 is TGTGCCAGCAGCTTAAAAGGGGGCAAACCAAACTATGGCTACACCTTC.

The rearrangement links TRBV19 to TRBJ1-5; 7 bases agree with TRBD1. Looked up from germline, CDR1 is LNHDA and CDR2 is SQIVND (reference sequence). The V segment lost 6 bases and the J segment 3 bases; nucleotides outside the gene matches: 11. CDR3 length equals 16 residues. The CDR3, as DNA: TGTGCCAGTAGGAATACGAACAGGGGTGACAATCAGCCCCAGCATTTT. It specifies CASRNTNRGDNQPQHF. Together with reference TRBV19 and TRBJ1-5, the CDR3 gives the full variable domain: DGGITQSPKYLFRKEGQNVTLSCEQNLNHDAMYWYRQDPGQGLRLIYYSQIVNDFQKGDIAEGYSVSREKKESFPLTVTSAQKNPTAFYLCASRNTNRGDNQPQHFGDGTRLSIL.

The J gene is TRBJ2-3, the V gene TRBV27, with D uncertain. V shed 8 bases and J shed 3 bases, with 9 bases lying between them. This CDR3 spans 12 amino acids. Germline V CDR1 and CDR2: MNHEY, SMNVEV (reference sequence). The CDR3 protein is CASEERTDTQYF. CDR3 bases: TGTGCCAGCGAAGAACGGACAGATACGCAGTATTTT.

The chain links TRBV2 to TRBJ1-1, with D perhaps TRBD1 (6 bases). In germline, CDR1 is SNHLY, CDR2 FYNNEI. Deletions cut 5 bases from V and 4 bases from J, with 14 bases between. The CDR3 is 14 residues long. The CDR3: CASSQALRGTEAFF. The CDR3 nucleotides are TGTGCCAGCAGTCAGGCCCTCAGGGGCACTGAAGCTTTCTTT.

This clone was counted once. This chain links TRBV7-2 with TRBJ2-3; 8 bases line up with TRBD2. V dropped 3 bases and J dropped 5; count of bases not matched to a gene: 4. Germline V gene sequence: CDR1 SGHTA, CDR2 FQGNSA. The CDR3 consists of 14 residues. This chain's CDR3 is CASSFQRGIDTQYF. DNA for the CDR3: TGTGCCAGCAGCTTCCAGCGGGGGATAGATACGCAGTATTTT.

The J gene is TRBJ1-3, the V gene TRBV4-1, with TRBD1 as a possible D gene (6 bases). Trimming took off 9 bases at V and 2 bases at J, with 17 bases between the two ends. From germline, CDR1 is MGHRA and CDR2 YSYEKL. This CDR3 has 15 residues. This CDR3 is CASTKLQGAGNTIYF. For the CDR3, the DNA is TGCGCCAGTACTAAATTACAGGGCGCTGGAAACACCATATATTTT.

This clone was observed a few times. The rearrangement uses TRBV7-2 and TRBJ2-7; D unresolved. The V gene's germline CDR1 is SGHTA and CDR2 FQGNSA. CDR3 length: 14 residues. The V end was cut by 5 bases, the J end by 3 bases, with 14 bases between. CDR3 amino acids: CASSKARSIYEQYF. The DNA for the CDR3 is TGTGCCAGCAGCAAAGCACGGAGTATCTACGAGCAGTACTTC.

This chain links TRBV5-1 with TRBJ2-1; 9 nucleotides agree with TRBD1. Germline CDR1 is SGHRS and CDR2 is YFSETQ. The CDR3 sequence is 15 residues long. The trim removed 4 bases at V and 0 bases at J, leaving 2 bases unmatched. The CDR3 bases are TGCGCCAGCAGCCGGACAGGGGACTCCTACAATGAGCAGTTCTTC. Protein sequence: CASSRTGDSYNEQFF.

The chain is built from TRBV6-5 and TRBJ1-5; TRBD1 matches at 7 bases. The V segment lost 8 bases and the J segment 0 bases; nucleotides outside the gene matches: 7. Germline V gene lookup returns CDR1 MNHEY and CDR2 SVGAGI. This CDR3 comprises 15 residues. The CDR3 sequence: CASGGGTGSNQPQHF. The CDR3, as DNA: TGTGCCAGCGGAGGGGGCACGGGTAGCAATCAGCCCCAGCATTTT.